This T cell receptor beta chain originates from a study of Tregs in tolerant kidney transplant recipients. Whole-study context: Related graft donors supplied nonmyeloablative bone marrow transplants, and mixed chimerism was transient.

Sequenced by immunoSEQ multiplex PCR; TCRdb stores in-frame clones only, minus some. The sample contains over 60,000 clones, 95% to 98% of which appear only once. General study results and limits: Findings come from small patient numbers and require larger validation. Nucleotide sequences could not be compared across some patients' samples due to primer changes. No direct test of biological reproducibility was done here.

Looked up from germline, CDR1 is SGHTS and CDR2 is YDEGEE. Trimming removed 4 bases from V and 1 base from J, with 9 bases in between. The CDR3 length is 14 residues. To note about this clone: Its antigen is not identified.

The sequences come from CD4+ T cells from blood, collected before the transplant. The chain employs TRBV5-8 and TRBJ1-5; D not resolved. This sequence originates from a human donor who received a combined kidney and bone marrow transplant. CDR3 DNA: TGTGCCAGCAGCCCCTTTCCCAGCAATCAGCCCCAGCATTTT. Translation: CASSPFPSNQPQHF.